The 28 T cell receptor beta chains below all came from one sample that was sequenced in a study of T cell responses to AZD1222 COVID-19 vaccine. The assay was immunoSEQ multiplex PCR, and TCRdb's table has in-frame clones only and misses some. The table includes approximately 77,000 clones, under 95% detected once. The specimen was peripheral blood, collected 28 days after the second AZD1222 dose. These receptors originate from an adult who received the AZD1222 COVID-19 vaccine.

Comment on this clone: Other DNA sequences within the sample encode an identical CDR3. The V gene is TRBV7-2, the J gene TRBJ1-6, with unresolved D. Per the germline V gene, CDR1 is SGHTA and CDR2 is FQGNSA. Trimming pared 3 bases from V and 1 base from J, leaving 4 bases between. This CDR3 is 14 amino acids long. The chain's CDR3 is CASSFRSYNSPLHF. CDR3 DNA: TGTGCCAGCAGCTTCAGGTCCTATAATTCACCCCTCCACTTT.

The chain couples TRBV4-3 to TRBJ2-2; tentative D call: TRBD2 (7 bases). The germline V gene encodes CDR1 LGHNA and CDR2 YSLEER. V was clipped by 0 bases and J by 6 bases, with 11 bases between them. The CDR3 totals 15 residues. CDR3 residues: CASSQDLGGPGELFF. In DNA form, the CDR3 reads TGCGCCAGCAGCCAAGATCTCGGGGGGCCCGGGGAGCTGTTTTTT.

V gene TRBV29-1 combines with J gene TRBJ2-7; D tentatively fits TRBD1 or TRBD2 (6 bases each). Germline V gene data show CDR1 as SQVTM and CDR2 as ANQGSEA. Between the trimmed V and J ends, which lost 3 bases and 5 bases, there was a span of 8 bases. There are 11 residues in the CDR3. CDR3 residues: CSVDGGHEQYF. The CDR3 nucleotides are TGCAGCGTTGATGGGGGGCACGAGCAGTACTTC.

V and J are TRBV5-8 and TRBJ1-6; TRBD1 agrees at 11 bases. The CDR3 extends over 16 amino acids. The ends lost 6 bases at V and 9 bases at J; junction bases unmatched: 11. Germline CDR1 and CDR2: SGHTS and YDEGEE. DNA of the CDR3: TGTGCCAGCACCTCTCGATTCGGGACAGGGGGTTCACCCCTCCACTTT. Encoded protein: CASTSRFGTGGSPLHF.

This chain connects TRBV11-3 to TRBJ2-7, with 10 nucleotides matching TRBD2. The V gene end was trimmed by 0 bases and the J gene end by 6 bases; junction bases not matched to a gene: 20. The CDR3 is 20 residues long. Per the germline V gene, CDR1 is SGHNT and CDR2 is YENEEA. The CDR3 DNA sequence: TGTGCCAGCAGCTTAGAACTAGGCCGGACTAGCGGTCCTGGGGAGGGCGAGCAGTACTTC. This translates into CASSLELGRTSGPGEGEQYF.

The chain couples TRBV29-1 to TRBJ2-2; D possibly corresponds to TRBD2 (5 bases). The V and J ends lost 5 bases and 5 bases respectively, with 18 bases between them. From germline, CDR1 is SQVTM and CDR2 ANQGSEA. The CDR3 is 15 amino acids. Here the CDR3 reads CSVRGRGWGTGELFF. The CDR3 coding sequence is TGCAGCGTTCGGGGTCGGGGATGGGGAACCGGGGAGCTGTTTTTT.

The chain has TRBV27 and TRBJ2-7, with 10 nucleotides matching TRBD1. CDR1 MNHEY and CDR2 SMNVEV come from the germline V gene (reference sequence). CDR3 length: 14 amino acids. The V gene end was trimmed by 6 bases and the J gene end by 4 bases; junction bases not matched to a gene: 6. CDR3 DNA: TGTGCCAGCAGACCGGGACAGGGGTTTTACGAGCAGTACTTC. Translation: CASRPGQGFYEQYF.

The chain couples TRBV7-9 to TRBJ2-2; TRBD2 might be the D (5 bases). Trimming removed 5 bases from V and 5 bases from J, with 12 bases in between. Germline CDR1 SEHNR, CDR2 FQNEAQ (reference sequence). The CDR3 runs to 14 residues. DNA for the CDR3: TGTGCCAGCAGCACGGACTCCAGGACCGGGGAGCTGTTTTTT. As protein: CASSTDSRTGELFF.

J is TRBJ2-1 and V is TRBV4-3; TRBD1 matches at 7 bases. Losses at the gene ends were 0 bases for V and 5 bases for J; bases not matched to a gene: 16. The CDR3 covers 19 residues. Per germline, CDR1 LGHNA and CDR2 YSLEER. This CDR3 reads CASSQESYRGQNLDNEQFF. The CDR3 nucleotides read TGCGCCAGCAGCCAAGAATCATATAGGGGGCAAAATCTCGACAATGAGCAGTTCTTC.

This chain connects TRBV6-2 or TRBV6-3 to TRBJ2-1, with 8 bases aligning to TRBD2. Unmatched junction bases numbered 9, after V lost 5 bases and J lost 6 bases. Germline CDR1 is MNHEY and CDR2 is SVGEGT. This CDR3 spans 15 amino acids. CDR3 bases: TGTGCCAGCAGTCCACGAGCGGGAGTACCCAATGAGCAGTTCTTC. Amino acid sequence: CASSPRAGVPNEQFF.

The chain has TRBV21-1 and TRBJ2-7. TRBV21-1 is noted as a pseudogene. This CDR3 is 16 amino acids long. Here the CDR3 reads CASSPIPRGGPYEQYF. The DNA of the CDR3 is TGTGCCAGCAGCCCGATACCCAGGGGGGGCCCCTACGAGCAGTACTTC.

This rearrangement joins TRBV6-5 to TRBJ1-1; D may be TRBD1 (5 bases). The CDR3 has 14 amino acids. V dropped 7 bases and J dropped 4 bases, with 16 bases sitting between them. Germline CDR1 is MNHEY and CDR2 is SVGAGI. DNA for the CDR3: TGTGCCAGCAAAGGGACTTCCGTGGGCACTGAAGCTTTCTTT. Encoded protein: CASKGTSVGTEAFF.

The V and J genes are TRBV30 and TRBJ1-1; D gene unclear. The CDR3 loop spans 13 amino acids. V dropped 4 bases and J dropped 2 bases, with 11 bases sitting between them. The germline V gene has CDR1 GTSNPN and CDR2 SVGIG (reference sequence). This CDR3 reads CAWTAGFNTEAFF. The CDR3 DNA sequence: TGTGCCTGGACTGCAGGATTTAACACTGAAGCTTTCTTT.

The V gene is TRBV18, the J gene TRBJ2-2; weak D call: TRBD1 (5 bases). CDR3 length: 14 amino acids. V was clipped by 6 bases and J by 2 bases, with 10 bases between them. CDR1 is KGHSH and CDR2 is LQKENI in the germline V gene. CDR3 bases: TGTGCCAGCTCGCAGGGAACCAACACCGGGGAGCTGTTTTTT. Protein: CASSQGTNTGELFF.

The rearrangement uses TRBV5-4 and TRBJ2-7; D gene uncertain. Trimming removed 4 bases from V and 5 bases from J, with 10 bases in between. The germline gives CDR1 SGHNT, CDR2 YYREEE (reference sequence). This CDR3 spans 12 amino acids. CDR3 in amino acids: CASSRSENEQYF. The CDR3 DNA reads TGTGCCAGCAGCAGATCCGAGAACGAGCAGTACTTC.

This chain connects TRBV5-1 to TRBJ2-2; 11 nucleotides align to TRBD1. CDR3 length: 15 residues. V gave up 4 bases and J gave up 4 bases; unmatched junction bases: 3. The V gene's germline CDR1 is SGHRS and CDR2 YFSETQ. In DNA, the CDR3 is TGCGCCAGCAGCCCGGGACAGGGGGTCACCGGGGAGCTGTTTTTT. The encoded protein is CASSPGQGVTGELFF.

CDR3 residues: CASSRGHRQGGGQPQHF. DNA for the CDR3: TGTGCCAGCTCCAGGGGCCATCGGCAGGGAGGTGGTCAGCCCCAGCATTTT. The rearrangement uses TRBV18 and TRBJ1-5, with a possible D match to TRBD1 (6 bases). The V end was cut by 6 bases, the J end by 6 bases, with 24 bases between. Germline CDR1 KGHSH, CDR2 LQKENI. CDR3 size: 17 residues.

This clone showed up just once. The rearrangement joins TRBV19 to TRBJ1-2, with D possibly matching TRBD1 (6 bases). The V end was cut by 3 bases, the J end by 8 bases, with 10 bases between. Germline V gene sequence: CDR1 LNHDA, CDR2 SQIVND (reference sequence). CDR3 size: 12 residues. The CDR3: CASSIRGYGYTF. The CDR3 coding sequence is TGTGCCAGTAGTATCAGGGGATACGGCTACACCTTC.

The genes are TRBV27 and TRBJ2-2, with a tentative D call TRBD1 (5 bases). V was pared by 4 bases and J by 0 bases, with 6 bases between. Looked up from germline, CDR1 is MNHEY and CDR2 is SMNVEV (reference sequence). This CDR3 spans 14 amino acids. CDR3 sequence reads: CASSWTPNTGELFF. In nucleotides, the CDR3 is TGTGCCAGCAGTTGGACACCGAACACCGGGGAGCTGTTTTTT.

The V gene is TRBV12-3 or TRBV12-4, the J gene TRBJ2-5, with 7 bases aligning to TRBD1. The CDR3 extends over 13 amino acids. The trim removed 6 bases at V and 2 bases at J, leaving 3 bases unmatched. The DNA for the CDR3 is TGTGCCAGCAGCCAACAGGGGCAAGAGACCCAGTACTTC. Its translation: CASSQQGQETQYF.

The chain uses TRBV14 and TRBJ1-4, with D tentatively TRBD1 (5 bases). This CDR3 is built from 17 residues. Deletions cut 4 bases from V and 4 bases from J, with 19 bases between. The germline CDR1 and CDR2 sequences are SGHDN and FVKESK. The CDR3 nucleotides are TGTGCCAGCAGCCCTCGGGGCGTTCTGCTGTTTAATGAAAAACTGTTTTTT. Amino acids: CASSPRGVLLFNEKLFF.

The CDR3 sequence: CASSQERAGVYSPLHF. CDR3 nucleotides: TGTGCCAGCAGCCAGGAACGAGCGGGGGTGTATTCACCCCTCCACTTT. The V gene is TRBV6-2 or TRBV6-3, the J gene TRBJ1-6, with a possible D match to TRBD1 (5 bases). The germline V and J ends were trimmed by 6 bases and 8 bases, with 20 bases remaining between them. This CDR3 has 16 residues. Germline CDR1 reads MNHEY; CDR2 reads SVGEGT.

This chain connects TRBV4-2 to TRBJ2-7, with a possible D match to TRBD1 (7 bases). This CDR3 region has 13 residues. Germline-derived CDR1 and CDR2 are LGHNA and YNFKEQ. The V and J ends lost 1 base and 7 bases respectively, with 11 bases between them. CDR3 region: CASSQGTGLEQYF. The CDR3, as DNA: TGTGCCAGCAGCCAAGGGACAGGACTAGAGCAGTACTTC.

J is TRBJ2-5 and V is TRBV27; D is unclear. The germline gives CDR1 MNHEY, CDR2 SMNVEV (reference sequence). This CDR3 region has 14 residues. Trimming pared 2 bases from V and 0 bases from J, leaving 7 bases between. The CDR3 DNA reads TGTGCCAGCAGTTTAGGGCAGAACCAAGAGACCCAGTACTTC. Its translation is CASSLGQNQETQYF.

The chain has TRBV6-1 and TRBJ2-3, with D unclear. V gave up 1 base and J gave up 5 bases, with 4 bases separating them. Germline CDR1 and CDR2: MNHNS and SASEGT. The CDR3 length is 12 residues. CDR3 coding DNA: TGTGCCAGCAGTGAAGGGGAAGATACGCAGTATTTT. Translated: CASSEGEDTQYF.

The chain employs TRBV3-1 (or the pseudogene TRBV3-2) and TRBJ1-1; no clear D gene. Trimming cost V 2 bases and J 4 bases, with 14 bases left between them. The CDR3 runs to 15 residues. CDR1 is LGHDT, CDR2 YNNKEL, per germline (reference sequence). The CDR3 here is CASSQSLPTGTEAFF. The CDR3 nucleotides read TGTGCCAGCAGCCAATCTCTCCCCACGGGCACTGAAGCTTTCTTT.

J is TRBJ2-1 and V is TRBV5-4, with D tentatively TRBD1 (5 bases). CDR3 size: 13 residues. Between the trimmed V and J ends, which lost 2 bases and 4 bases, there was a span of 7 bases. Germline lookup yields CDR1 SGHNT and CDR2 YYREEE (reference sequence). DNA for the CDR3: TGTGCCAGCAGCTTCGACAGTTACAATGAGCAGTTCTTC. It codes for CASSFDSYNEQFF.

The chain has TRBV19 and TRBJ1-5; the D is unclear. CDR1 is LNHDA, CDR2 SQIVND, per germline (reference sequence). V shed 3 bases and J shed 0 bases, with 9 bases lying between them. This CDR3 is built from 15 residues. CDR3 sequence (DNA): TGTGCCAGTAGTATGTTCGCGGCTAGCAATCAGCCCCAGCATTTT. It is translated as CASSMFAASNQPQHF.